This TCR beta chain was identified in a study of patients and donors after allogeneic stem cell transplantation. The CDR3 has 17 residues. CDR1 and CDR2 (germline): DFQATT, SNEGSKA (reference sequence). V was clipped by 5 bases and J by 1 base, with 23 bases between them. TCRdb reprocessed the RT-PCR reads via MiXCR and lists one record per CDR3 protein. The table shows over 150,000 distinct CDR3 sequences, with less than 45% occurring only once. This clonotype was seen a handful of times. What was sequenced was blood, either unsorted or a sorted T cell fraction (not recorded which). The receptor was derived from a human donor who was either an allogeneic HSCT recipient or a stem cell or donor lymphocyte infusion donor (not recorded which). It is not recorded whose cells these are; they may come from a transplant donor. The chain carries TRBV20-1 and TRBJ1-2, with D possibly TRBD1 on 5 matching bases. For the CDR3, the DNA is TGCAGTGCTCAGGGATGGGGGGAAGAACAAATTAACTATGGCTACACCTTC. Its translation is CSAQGWGEEQINYGYTF.